These 7 T cell receptor beta chains originate from one sample sequenced in a study of blood T cell repertoires in COVID-19. Assay used: immunoSEQ multiplex PCR; TCRdb lists only in-frame clones, some missing. The sample carries 150,000 to 200,000 clones, approximately 90% recorded once. The sequenced material came from PBMCs or T cells enriched from blood (not recorded which). The receptors were gathered from a woman in her forties or fifties who had recovered from COVID-19.

J is TRBJ2-5 and V is TRBV4-3; D possibly corresponds to TRBD2 (6 bases). Germline CDR1 and CDR2: LGHNA and YSLEER. The CDR3 consists of 15 residues. Trimming cost V 0 bases and J 5 bases, with 13 bases left between them. In DNA form, the CDR3 reads TGCGCCAGCAGCCAAGACCGGGGGTCGGGGGAGACCCAGTACTTC. Amino acid sequence: CASSQDRGSGETQYF.

The chain recombines TRBV7-9 with TRBJ2-5; 7 bases align to TRBD2. The CDR3 runs to 14 residues. The germline V gene has CDR1 SEHNR and CDR2 FQNEAQ (reference sequence). Trimming took 5 bases from V and 0 from J; bases not matched to a gene: 3. CDR3 in DNA: TGTGCCAGCAGCAGGGGAGGGTACCAAGAGACCCAGTACTTC. Translating gives CASSRGGYQETQYF.

This chain joins TRBV4-2 and TRBJ1-1; TRBD1 might be the D (6 bases). The CDR3 runs 15 residues. V lost 1 base to trimming and J lost 0 bases, with 9 bases between them. The germline V gene has CDR1 LGHNA and CDR2 YNFKEQ. The CDR3 region has the DNA TGTGCCAGCAGCCAAGCCAGGGGTATGAACACTGAAGCTTTCTTT. Protein: CASSQARGMNTEAFF.

The chain recombines TRBV24-1 with TRBJ2-6; 9 bases match TRBD1. The CDR3 is 16 residues long. The J segment lost 4 bases and the V segment lost 1 base, leaving 1 base of the junction unmatched. The germline V gene has CDR1 KGHDR and CDR2 SFDVKD. CDR3 sequence (DNA): TGTGCCACCAGTGATTTACAGGGGGCAGGGGCCAACGTCCTGACTTTC. This encodes CATSDLQGAGANVLTF.

The chain links TRBV24-1 to TRBJ2-3, with D perhaps TRBD2 (5 bases). CDR3 length equals 14 residues. Trimming took off 6 bases at V and 2 bases at J, with 11 bases between the two ends. In germline, CDR1 is KGHDR, CDR2 SFDVKD. This CDR3 reads CATSTSGYTDTQYF. DNA for the CDR3: TGTGCCACCAGTACCAGCGGTTACACAGATACGCAGTATTTT.

In this sample, this clone turned up once. The chain combines TRBV11-2 with TRBJ2-5, with 12 nucleotides matching TRBD2. The ends lost 0 bases at V and 0 bases at J; junction bases unmatched: 8. Germline lookup yields CDR1 SGHAT and CDR2 FQNNGV. The CDR3 runs to 19 residues. This CDR3 is CASSLEEASGGEYQETQYF. In nucleotides, the CDR3 is TGTGCCAGCAGCTTAGAGGAGGCTAGCGGGGGGGAGTACCAAGAGACCCAGTACTTC.

V and J are TRBV7-9 and TRBJ1-2; tentatively, D is TRBD1 (5 bases). The germline CDR1 and CDR2 sequences are SEHNR and FQNEAQ (reference sequence). CDR3 length: 19 residues. Trimming removed 1 base at V and 4 bases at J, with 25 bases between. The CDR3 protein is CASSLDSGRAGGSFYGYTF. The CDR3, as DNA: TGTGCCAGCAGCTTAGATAGTGGCAGGGCCGGTGGATCCTTCTATGGCTACACCTTC.